Included here is one T cell receptor beta chain sequence, with context. This sample was included in a study of blood T cell repertoires in COVID-19. Study context: Samples of COVID-19 (acute and convalescent) were obtained from the United States, Italy and Spain. PBMCs, B-cell-depleted T cells, or T cells provided the cDNA or gDNA that made up the material.

As originally analysed: Estimated nucleated cell counts came from reference gene primer amplification. Profiled with immunoSEQ multiplex PCR; TCRdb holds only in-frame clones, not every one. V, J and clone size derive from that table, while D and trimming were established from the DNA sequence. The sample shows 120,000 to 150,000 clones, around 89% of them seen only once. The receptor comes from a human donor in a cohort sampled during active COVID-19. The sequencing sample was made of peripheral blood.

This chain's CDR3 is CSPQGEDTQYF. The CDR3, as DNA: TGCAGTCCCCAGGGGGAAGATACGCAGTATTTT. The chain recombines TRBV20-1 with TRBJ2-3, with 7 bases lining up with TRBD1. Germline V CDR1 and CDR2: DFQATT, SNEGSKA (reference sequence). The J segment lost 5 bases and the V segment lost 8 bases, leaving 4 bases of the junction unmatched. The CDR3 consists of 11 residues.